This is a list of T cell receptor beta chains from one sample in a study of shared clonotypes between healthy human individuals. The protocol was immunoSEQ multiplex PCR, while the TCRdb copy is restricted to in-frame clones and leaves out a portion. The data hold about 2.1 million clones, with just over 90% observed a single time. The specimen sequenced was naive CD8+ T cells from PBMCs. The origin of the receptors is a man between 18 and 29 years old in good health. Some clones in this sample may be carry-over from other donors' samples. The CDR3 runs from the conserved cysteine through the conserved F or W. D genes are given only for firm matches. Not every row has a clone size; where given, it reads once, few, many or a size class.

v_call,j_call,clone_size,d_call,cdr3_nt,cdr3_aa
TRBV27,TRBJ2-7,.,TRBD2,TGTGCCAGCAGTGCGGGACTAGCGGGAGCCTACGAGCAGTACTTC,CASSAGLAGAYEQYF
TRBV6-1,TRBJ2-2,.,.,TGTGCCAGCAATTGGGGCACCGGGGAGCTGTTTTTT,CASNWGTGELFF
TRBV29-1,TRBJ2-2,.,TRBD2,TGCAGCGTTGAGGTAGCGGGAGGGCCGGAGACCGGGGAGCTGTTTTTT,CSVEVAGGPETGELFF
TRBV27,TRBJ2-7,.,.,TGTGCCAGCAGTTCCGCCCCCAGATACGAGCAGTACTTC,CASSSAPRYEQYF
TRBV7-9,TRBJ1-2,.,.,TGTGCCAGCAGCGCGGGGGTCTCAATCGATGGCTACACCTTC,CASSAGVSIDGYTF
TRBV7-2,TRBJ2-3,.,.,TGTGCCAGCAGCTTAGTGTCAACAGATACGCAGTATTTT,CASSLVSTDTQYF
TRBV6-5,TRBJ2-7,.,.,TGTGCCAGCAGTCCCCTAGGGGGGGACGAGCAGTACTTC,CASSPLGGDEQYF
TRBV4-2,TRBJ2-7,.,.,TGTGCCAGCAGCCAAGAGGGTTCGAGCGGCCCCCGGGGGGAGCAGTACTTC,CASSQEGSSGPRGEQYF
TRBV19,TRBJ1-2,.,.,TGTGCCAGTAGTATTCGGGGGGCCAGGGGTGATGGCTACACCTTC,CASSIRGARGDGYTF
TRBV10-3,TRBJ1-1,.,TRBD1,TGTGCCATAAAAGCCGGGACAGAGAACACTGAAGCTTTCTTT,CAIKAGTENTEAFF
TRBV9,TRBJ2-5,.,.,TGTGCCAGCAGCGTAGCAGAGGGAGAGACCCAGTACTTC,CASSVAEGETQYF
TRBV2,TRBJ2-7,.,TRBD2,TGTGCCAGCAGGTTTGGGACTAGCGGGAGAACTTACGAGCAGTACTTC,CASRFGTSGRTYEQYF
TRBV7-2,TRBJ1-2,.,.,TGTGCCAGCAGCTTAGTTTCAGAGTCCTATGGCTACACCTTC,CASSLVSESYGYTF
TRBV11-2,TRBJ2-5,.,TRBD1,TGTGCCAGCAGAGGTATGGGACAGCAAGAGACCCAGTACTTC,CASRGMGQQETQYF
TRBV7-9,TRBJ2-1,.,.,TGTGCCAGCAGCTTAGCGGGGGGTGAGCAGTTCTTC,CASSLAGGEQFF
TRBV4-3,TRBJ2-1,.,TRBD1,TGCGCCAGCAGCGTCCGGACAGGGAGCTCCTACAATGAGCAGTTCTTC,CASSVRTGSSYNEQFF
TRBV27,TRBJ2-1,.,TRBD1,TGTGCCAGCAGTTTTCAGGGGGCAAGGAATGAGCAGTTCTTC,CASSFQGARNEQFF
TRBV11-2,TRBJ1-3,.,TRBD1,TGTGCCAGCAGCCCACGACAGGGCTACTCTGGAAACACCATATATTTT,CASSPRQGYSGNTIYF
TRBV4-3,TRBJ2-1,.,.,TGCGCCAGCAGCCTATACCGGGACACAACCTACAATGAGCAGTTCTTC,CASSLYRDTTYNEQFF
TRBV15,TRBJ2-2,.,TRBD2,TGTGCCACCAGCGGAGGAAAGACTAGCGGGGGGAACACCGGGGAGCTGTTTTTT,CATSGGKTSGGNTGELFF
TRBV27,TRBJ1-1,.,TRBD1,TGTGCCAGCAGCGCATTAGGGGGCGTGAACACTGAAGCTTTCTTT,CASSALGGVNTEAFF
TRBV7-2,TRBJ1-5,.,.,TGTGCCAGCAGCTTAATTGGCACTAATCAGCCCCAGCATTTT,CASSLIGTNQPQHF
TRBV11-2,TRBJ1-2,.,.,TGTGCCAGCAGCTTAGACTCGGGGGCTGGGGGCAACTATGGCTACACCTTC,CASSLDSGAGGNYGYTF
TRBV7-8,TRBJ1-5,.,.,TGTGCCAGCAGCTTAGTCGGGCGTCAGCCCCAGCATTTT,CASSLVGRQPQHF
TRBV4-1,TRBJ1-1,.,TRBD1,TGCGCCAGCAGCCCGACAGGGAAACGGTACACTGAAGCTTTCTTT,CASSPTGKRYTEAFF
TRBV27,TRBJ2-2,.,TRBD1,TGTGCCAGCAGTTTATACACAGGACAGGCGAACACCGGGGAGCTGTTTTTT,CASSLYTGQANTGELFF
TRBV25-1,TRBJ1-1,.,.,TGTGCCAGCAGTTGGGGCATCACTGAAGCTTTCTTT,CASSWGITEAFF
TRBV27,TRBJ1-5,.,.,TGTGCCAGCAGTTTTCCCGAGGGGCCCCAGCATTTT,CASSFPEGPQHF
TRBV27,TRBJ1-1,.,.,TGTGCCAGCAGTTTATACGCAGGGGTGAACACTGAAGCTTTCTTT,CASSLYAGVNTEAFF
TRBV28,TRBJ1-2,once,.,TGTGCCAGCAGTTTCGACTTGGGTGGCTACACCTTC,CASSFDLGGYTF
TRBV27,TRBJ2-5,.,.,TGTGCCAGCAGTTTCCGGGATTCTCAAGAGACCCAGTACTTC,CASSFRDSQETQYF
TRBV30,TRBJ1-2,.,.,TGTGCCTGGAGCCAAGAGGACAACTATGGCTACACCTTC,CAWSQEDNYGYTF
TRBV27,TRBJ2-1,.,.,TGTGCCAGCAGTTATCTAGGGAGCTACAATGAGCAGTTCTTC,CASSYLGSYNEQFF
TRBV19,TRBJ1-5,.,.,TGTGCCAGCCAGCCCCGGGTGGGAGGGTGGCAGCCCCAGCATTTT,CASQPRVGGWQPQHF
TRBV7-9,TRBJ2-3,.,TRBD1,TGTGCCAGCAGCTTAGTCAGACAGGGGGGCACAGATACGCAGTATTTT,CASSLVRQGGTDTQYF
TRBV7-8,TRBJ2-1,.,TRBD2,TGTGCCAGCAGCCCGACCCTAGCGGACTCCTACAATGAGCAGTTCTTC,CASSPTLADSYNEQFF
TRBV28,TRBJ2-7,.,.,TGTGCCAGCAGCAACTACGAGCAGTACTTC,CASSNYEQYF
TRBV5-1,TRBJ1-2,.,.,TGCGCCAGCAGCTTTGGGGACCCAGGCTACACCTTC,CASSFGDPGYTF
TRBV28,TRBJ2-1,once,.,TGTGCCAGCAGTTTAGACCCTTTTGGCGGGGCTAATGAGCAGTTCTTC,CASSLDPFGGANEQFF
TRBV5-1,TRBJ1-3,.,.,TGCGCCAGCAGTTACTACCCGTCTGGAAACACCATATATTTT,CASSYYPSGNTIYF
TRBV30,TRBJ1-6,once,.,TGTGCCTGCCTCGAGCAATTCTATAATTCACCCCTCCACTTT,CACLEQFYNSPLHF
TRBV7-2,TRBJ1-3,.,.,TGTGCCAGCAGCTTTACAGGGTTTGGAAACACCATATATTTT,CASSFTGFGNTIYF
TRBV14,TRBJ2-7,.,.,TGTGCCAGCAGCCAAGTTGCGAATCGTCACGAGCAGTACTTC,CASSQVANRHEQYF
TRBV7-3,TRBJ1-1,.,.,TGTGCCAGCAGCTTACGCCCCTGGGCGCAGGGAGGGAACACTGAAGCTTTCTTT,CASSLRPWAQGGNTEAFF